This section outlines one T cell receptor (beta chain) sequence together with its context. This clonotype has a count of ten or more. Its specific antigen is unknown. Base qualities are not recorded, but no much larger clone differs from it by a single base. Graves' hyperthyroidism was defined as stable when no progression to ophthalmopathy occurred over 18 months of follow-up. The hyperthyroidism patients were between 18 and 65 years old and newly diagnosed, with a disease duration of less than 2 months. Exclusion was applied to patients with uncontrolled infections, other autoimmune diseases, pregnancy or lactation. Diagnoses relied on clinical symptoms, serum thyroxine and TRAb, thyroid ultrasound and orbital computed tomography. Trizol reagent was used to extract total RNA, and RNA quality was then checked on an Agilent 2100 Bioanalyzer. The entry originates in a study of T cells in Graves' hyperthyroidism and ophthalmopathy (dated by TCRdb to the late 2010s). Broadly, across the study: To identify distinguishing TCR V-J signatures, a discovery cohort of 100 or so patients was used, comprising 43 with Graves' ophthalmopathy and 55 to 65 with stable Graves' hyperthyroidism. Prospective prediction of ophthalmopathy was tested in an independent validation cohort of under 20 hyperthyroidism patients and around 16 patients who later progressed to ophthalmopathy. The 100 or so discovery patients were randomly split 7:3 into training and test sets. In roughly six Graves' hyperthyroidism patients, the study also compared T-cell repertoires from thyroid tissue with T-cell repertoires from blood. Following sampling, methimazole starting at 30 mg daily was given to hyperthyroidism patients, and high-dose intravenous methylprednisolone was given to ophthalmopathy patients. According to the paper, TCR Vbeta CDR3 sequencing was carried out on some 130 peripheral blood samples, which came from some 41 ophthalmopathy, approximately 78 hyperthyroidism and approximately 17 progressor patients.

The TCR beta CDR3 regions were amplified from the RNA transcripts. The TCR CDR3 was subjected to a first round of RT-PCR using the HTBI primer set and the Qiagen OneStep RT-PCR kit. The libraries were constructed in a second round of multiplex PCR and then size-selected and purified. Paired-end sequencing of the libraries was performed with 100 bp reads on an Illumina HiSeq2000. The authors processed their data as follows. SOAPnuke was used to process the raw data, throwing out any read that contained adapters or uncalled bases, had a mean Phred below 15, or lacked an exact constant-primer or identifier match. COPE v1.2.5 was used to merge the high-quality paired reads, and each unique nucleotide sequence was defined as a clonotype. MiTCR v1.1 was used to align clonotypes to the IMGT TRBV, TRBD and TRBJ reference segments. The analysis was restricted to V-J combinations with a frequency above 0.0001, which together covered around 99% of the repertoires. A TCS score was defined as the ratio between F50 (clonal expansion) and ExV (chaos), using BLOSUM62-based TCRdist between CDR3 peptides within each V-J. Welch's t-statistics and random forest reduced fewer than 550 V-J features to some 14, which were used in a naive Bayes classifier (R e1071). The Morisita-Horn index was used to measure how similar the thyroid and blood repertoires were. TCRdb trimmed the raw reads at Q25, called clones with MiXCR and kept productive beta chains. Each entry is one CDR3 protein sequence, shown with its most common DNA and genes. The V and J calls follow TCRdb's processing rather than the paper's. The sample yields 450,000 to 700,000 distinct CDR3 sequences; 35% to 55% were counted once. The top ten clonotypes cover about 8.3% of the sample.

Results the study describes overall, beyond this receptor: Most expanded thyroid clonotypes (frequency above 0.001) were also found in blood, which suggests that blood repertoires may mirror thyroid immune responses. In validation, the model predicted progression to ophthalmopathy with approximately 70% sensitivity and approximately 74% specificity, a median of 6.5 months before onset. Sample size was not statistically predetermined, and investigators were not blinded to group allocation. Ophthalmopathy was separated from stable hyperthyroidism by a 13 V-J signature model, with just over 85% sensitivity and approximately 84% specificity obtained in cross-validation and 80%/75% obtained in testing.

The sequencing input was peripheral blood or thyroid tissue (not recorded which). The sequence was obtained from a woman aged 18 to 35 with Graves' hyperthyroidism.

CDR3 loop: CASSLTGSGNTIYF. The nucleotides are TGTGCCAGCAGCCTCACAGGGTCTGGAAACACCATATATTTT. The sequence links TRBV12-3 or TRBV12-4 to TRBJ1-3; 6 matching bases give a weak D call of TRBD1. Spanning cysteine to phenylalanine, the CDR3 consists of 14 amino acids. CDR3 DNA is the only sequence kept; it has 42 bases, read in frame from the first base. Deletion took 6 bases off V and 1 base off J, with a span of 10 bases between the germline ends.